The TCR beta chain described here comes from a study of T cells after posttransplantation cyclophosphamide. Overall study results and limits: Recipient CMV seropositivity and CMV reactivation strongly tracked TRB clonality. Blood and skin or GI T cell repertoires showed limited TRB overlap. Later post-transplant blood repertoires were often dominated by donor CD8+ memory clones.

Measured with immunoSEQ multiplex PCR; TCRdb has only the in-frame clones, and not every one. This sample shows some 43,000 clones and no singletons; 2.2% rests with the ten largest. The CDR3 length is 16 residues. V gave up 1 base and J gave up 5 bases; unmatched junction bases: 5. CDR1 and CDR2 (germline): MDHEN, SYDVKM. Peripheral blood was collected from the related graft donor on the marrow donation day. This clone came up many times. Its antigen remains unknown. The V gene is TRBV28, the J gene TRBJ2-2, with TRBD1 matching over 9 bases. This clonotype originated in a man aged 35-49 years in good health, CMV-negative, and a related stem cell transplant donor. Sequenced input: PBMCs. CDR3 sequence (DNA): TGTGCCAGCAGTTTATACAGGGGGCGAAGGACCGGGGAGCTGTTTTTT. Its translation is CASSLYRGRRTGELFF.